The rows below give T cell receptor beta chains drawn from one sample of a study of T cells expressing NK-cell markers. Reanalyzing the 5' RACE reads, TCRdb keeps one entry per CDR3 protein, without DNA. The sample table sets out 150,000 or so distinct CDR3 sequences. The source material was blood T cells: a sorted CD56 or NKG2C T cell subset, CD4+ or CD8+ T cells, or bulk PBMC T cells (not recorded which). These receptors came from a woman between 50 and 59 years old in good health. CDR3s include the opening cysteine and the closing phenylalanine or tryptophan. A clone size is listed for some rows: how often the clone was seen (once, few, many), or a class if it is expanded.

v_gene	j_gene	abundance	CDR3aa
TRBV3-1	TRBJ1-5	.	CASSLEGADQPQHF
TRBV7-8	TRBJ2-3	.	CASGTGEYLRDTQYF
TRBV27	TRBJ2-1	.	CASSLSGGRGPSYNEQFF
TRBV12-3/TRBV12-4	TRBJ2-1	.	CASSPGAFRDHNEQFF
TRBV29-1	TRBJ1-2	.	CSVVNRENYGYTF
TRBV19	TRBJ2-3	.	CASSIWLAAPDTQYF
TRBV4-1	TRBJ2-1	.	CASSQERLAANEQFF
TRBV2	TRBJ1-1	.	CASTTTGTGGTEAFF
TRBV7-6	TRBJ2-7	.	CASSSPSGTGVEQYF
TRBV6-9	TRBJ2-4	.	CASSLPGIAKNIQYF
TRBV28	TRBJ2-3	.	CASSLYVQGSTTDTQYF
TRBV24-1	TRBJ1-2	.	CATDSPQNYGYTF
TRBV12-3/TRBV12-4	TRBJ1-6	.	CASSLDGSPLHF
TRBV4-1	TRBJ2-1	.	CASSHETGSNEQFF
TRBV5-8	TRBJ2-7	.	CASSLGALSYEQYF
TRBV30	TRBJ2-1	.	CALEQGLAGNEQFF
TRBV5-5	TRBJ2-1	.	CASSRGTSGRNEQFF
TRBV7-8	TRBJ2-7	.	CASSLQTGSYEQYF
TRBV12-3/TRBV12-4	TRBJ1-5	.	CASSLTGKPQHF
TRBV29-1	TRBJ2-4	.	CSVEDLGGQGLAKNIQYF
TRBV12-3/TRBV12-4	TRBJ1-1	.	CASTFGSITEAFF
TRBV7-2	TRBJ2-2	.	CASSLVAGGSPGELFF
TRBV7-9	TRBJ1-1	.	CASRAEGGTEAFF
TRBV30	TRBJ2-7	.	CAWKTGIPYEQYF
TRBV11-2	TRBJ2-1	.	CASSLYPATSGNSYNEQFF
TRBV20-1	TRBJ1-2	.	CSARTLGDGYTF
TRBV20-1	TRBJ2-5	.	CSARAPRRTGQETQYF
TRBV4-1	TRBJ2-3	.	CASSVRLAGGPTDTQYF
TRBV12-3/TRBV12-4	TRBJ2-1	.	CASSFGGGPHNEQFF
TRBV24-1	TRBJ2-5	.	CATSDLVGTSGQETQYF
TRBV12-3/TRBV12-4	TRBJ2-1	.	CASKSEGEYNEQFF
TRBV12-5	TRBJ2-1	medium-sized	CASGLDTLREQFF
TRBV5-1	TRBJ2-3	.	CASKLAPDTQYF
TRBV4-1	TRBJ2-1	.	CASRLHRGSYNEQFF
TRBV20-1	TRBJ2-7	.	CSARTGGNYEQYF
TRBV4-2	TRBJ2-7	.	CASSQEGEGWYEQYF
TRBV29-1	TRBJ1-2	.	CSVEDTGTYGYTF
TRBV12-3/TRBV12-4	TRBJ2-1	.	CASRTDPEGPYNEQFF
TRBV6-6	TRBJ2-3	.	CASSSLTGGATDTQYF
TRBV24-1	TRBJ2-5	.	CATSDGEQETQYF
TRBV29-1	TRBJ2-1	.	CSGRSGYEQFF
TRBV7-9	TRBJ1-5	.	CASSLVGIGAQPQHF
TRBV30	TRBJ2-3	.	CAWSLVGADTQYF
TRBV7-9	TRBJ2-5	.	CASSLVLGGYQETQYF
TRBV5-6	TRBJ2-3	.	CASSLVQGASTDTQYF
TRBV20-1	TRBJ2-1	.	CSAALAGIANEQFF
TRBV11-2	TRBJ2-7	.	CASSKGTSGSYEQYF
TRBV24-1	TRBJ1-1	.	CATSDLQETGAFF
TRBV27	TRBJ2-3	.	CASTLGSLGTQYF
TRBV7-2	TRBJ2-7	.	CASSLDRGDGYEQYF
TRBV11-2	TRBJ2-7	.	CASSFGVAVYF
TRBV10-3	TRBJ2-7	.	CAISGGQGAREQYF
TRBV7-3	TRBJ1-1	.	CASSPTDLSNTEAFF
TRBV11-3	TRBJ2-1	.	CASSLGGEGAHNEQFF
TRBV19	TRBJ2-1	.	CASTHGTNRGSYNEQFF